A selection of T cell receptor beta chains follows, all from one sample in a study of T cell repertoires in cytomegalovirus infection. TCRdb ran MiXCR on the reads and lists one entry per CDR3 protein. This sample yields 450,000 to 650,000 distinct CDR3 sequences, of which around a quarter are seen a single time; about 13% belongs to the top ten. Sequenced sample: PBMCs. The receptors were gathered from a human donor in good health (CMV status not recorded). Some clones in this sample may be carry-over from other donors' samples. CDR3s include the opening cysteine and the closing phenylalanine or tryptophan. A D gene is named only where the DNA matches it firmly. Not every row has a clone size; where given, it reads once, few, many or a size class.

TRBV6-2/TRBV6-3	NA	TRBJ1-5	NA	CASSQQWQPQHF	TGTGCCAGCAGCCAACAGTGGCAGCCCCAGCATTTT
TRBV18	NA	TRBJ2-3	NA	CASSPVGQGSRLAGLFRAQYF	TGTGCCAGCTCACCGGTGGGACAGGGGTCGCGACTAGCGGGATTATTCAGAGCGCAGTATTTT
TRBV7-9	TRBD2	TRBJ2-1	few	CASSLQGASGHNEQFF	TGTGCCAGCAGCTTGCAAGGGGCTAGCGGTCACAATGAGCAGTTCTTC
TRBV11-2	NA	TRBJ2-2	NA	CASSRREQVLNTGELFF	TGTGCCAGCAGCCGTCGTGAACAAGTGTTGAACACCGGGGAGCTGTTTTTT
TRBV4-1	TRBD1	TRBJ1-5	NA	CASSQVTGTVQPQHF	TGCGCCAGCAGCCAAGTGACAGGGACGGTTCAGCCCCAGCATTTT
TRBV6-1	NA	TRBJ1-1	NA	CASKSGGGNTEAFF	TGTGCCAGCAAGTCCGGGGGGGGGAACACTGAAGCTTTCTTT
TRBV6-2/TRBV6-3	NA	TRBJ2-2	NA	CATRSSGGTGELFF	TGTGCCACCCGCTCGAGTGGCGGGACAGGGGAGCTGTTTTTT
TRBV7-9	NA	TRBJ1-6	few	CASRQESDNSPLHF	TGTGCCAGCAGACAAGAATCAGATAATTCACCCCTCCACTTT
TRBV5-6	NA	TRBJ2-7	few	CASSLVTGTSTRKQYF	TGTGCCAGCAGCTTGGTTACCGGGACCTCGACACGGAAGCAGTACTTC
TRBV12-3/TRBV12-4	TRBD2	TRBJ2-5	many	CASSGLALETQYF	TGTGCCAGCAGTGGACTAGCTTTAGAGACCCAGTACTTC
TRBV4-1	TRBD1	TRBJ2-7	few	CASSHPRTGSPYEQYF	TGCGCCAGCAGCCACCCTAGGACAGGGAGCCCCTACGAGCAGTACTTC
TRBV7-2	NA	TRBJ1-4	many	CASSPYATNEKLFF	TGTGCCAGCAGTCCTTATGCAACTAATGAAAAACTGTTTTTT
TRBV7-8	NA	TRBJ2-2	many	CASSLAVGGNTGELFF	TGTGCCAGCAGCTTAGCGGTCGGGGGGAACACCGGGGAGCTGTTTTTT
TRBV7-2	NA	TRBJ1-6	few	CASRPDRSDSPLHF	TGTGCCAGCAGACCCGACAGGTCTGATTCACCCCTCCACTTT
TRBV24-1	TRBD1	TRBJ1-5	NA	CATSDFGQGFNQPQHF	TGTGCCACCAGTGATTTTGGACAGGGATTCAATCAGCCCCAGCATTTT
TRBV11-2	TRBD1	TRBJ2-2	NA	CASSLARGRDGELFF	TGTGCCAGCAGCTTGGCCAGGGGGAGAGACGGGGAGCTGTTTTTT
TRBV4-3	NA	TRBJ2-4	NA	CASSQDPKNIQYF	TGCGCCAGCAGCCAAGATCCCAAAAACATTCAGTACTTC
TRBV4-1	TRBD2	TRBJ2-1	NA	CASSQYPTSGRDFSYNEQFF	TGCGCCAGCAGCCAATACCCGACTAGCGGGAGGGACTTCTCCTACAATGAGCAGTTCTTC
TRBV19	TRBD2	TRBJ2-1	NA	CASSITSGRANEQFF	TGTGCCAGTAGTATCACTAGCGGGAGGGCTAATGAGCAGTTCTTC
TRBV28	NA	TRBJ1-5	NA	CASIFGTPYSNQPQHF	TGTGCCAGCATCTTCGGGACACCCTATAGCAATCAGCCCCAGCATTTT
TRBV7-9	NA	TRBJ2-2	NA	CASTDQIGELFF	TGTGCCAGCACCGACCAAATCGGGGAGCTGTTTTTT
TRBV4-1	TRBD2	TRBJ2-1	NA	CASSQVSGTSGMLF	TGCGCCAGCAGCCAAGTCTCCGGGACTAGCGGGATGCTATTC
TRBV7-2	NA	TRBJ1-1	many	CASSLYGGLNTEAFF	TGTGCCAGCAGCTTATATGGCGGACTGAACACTGAAGCTTTCTTT
TRBV5-4	NA	TRBJ2-3	NA	CASSLAWGSDTQYF	TGTGCCAGCAGCTTGGCTTGGGGTTCAGATACGCAGTATTTT
TRBV30	NA	TRBJ1-6	NA	CAWGHGHSNSPLHF	TGTGCCTGGGGACACGGCCACTCTAATTCACCCCTCCACTTT
TRBV2	NA	TRBJ2-2	NA	CASRRTERAGELFF	TGTGCCAGCAGACGGACTGAGAGAGCCGGGGAGCTGTTTTTT
TRBV7-2	TRBD1	TRBJ1-1	many	CASRMGQGNTEAFF	TGTGCCAGCAGGATGGGACAGGGGAACACTGAAGCTTTCTTT
TRBV7-8	TRBD2	TRBJ2-1	few	CASSSTSVQSSYNEQFF	TGTGCCAGCAGCTCGACTAGCGTCCAAAGCTCCTACAATGAGCAGTTCTTC
TRBV10-3	TRBD2	TRBJ2-1	NA	CAISESGTSGGQAYNEQFF	TGTGCCATCAGTGAGTCGGGGACTAGCGGGGGCCAAGCCTACAATGAGCAGTTCTTC
TRBV3-1	TRBD1	TRBJ2-1	NA	CASSPDPGQGRNEQFF	TGTGCCAGCAGCCCAGACCCGGGACAGGGACGCAATGAGCAGTTCTTC
TRBV7-8	NA	TRBJ1-5	few	CASRQGASSNQPQHF	TGTGCCAGCAGACAAGGGGCTTCTAGCAATCAGCCCCAGCATTTT
TRBV6-2/TRBV6-3	TRBD2	TRBJ2-5	NA	CASSNDQLARVKETQYF	TGTGCCAGCAGTAACGATCAACTAGCGAGGGTGAAAGAGACCCAGTACTTC
TRBV6-6	TRBD1	TRBJ2-7	NA	CASSYSRGQRITYEQYF	TGTGCCAGCAGTTACTCCCGGGGACAGCGGATCACCTACGAGCAGTACTTC
TRBV24-1	TRBD2	TRBJ2-1	NA	CATRAGGSSYNEQFF	TGTGCCACTAGGGCGGGAGGGAGCTCCTACAATGAGCAGTTCTTC
TRBV27	NA	TRBJ2-2	NA	CASSRTGPRMANTGELFF	TGTGCCAGCAGTCGTACCGGGCCCCGGATGGCGAACACCGGGGAGCTGTTTTTT
TRBV7-2	TRBD2	TRBJ2-3	few	CASSLGGRGRRGTQYF	TGTGCCAGCAGCTTAGGCGGGAGAGGGCGGCGGGGAACGCAGTATTTT
TRBV5-4	NA	TRBJ2-3	few	CASSLLQTPSTDTQYF	TGTGCCAGCAGTCTCCTCCAAACCCCTAGCACAGATACGCAGTATTTT
TRBV4-1	TRBD2	TRBJ2-5	NA	CASSQGRTSGRAETQYF	TGCGCCAGCAGCCAAGGCAGGACTAGCGGGAGGGCTGAGACCCAGTACTTC
TRBV6-1	TRBD2	TRBJ2-1	few	CAIAGGPGNEQFF	TGTGCCATCGCGGGAGGGCCTGGGAATGAGCAGTTCTTC
TRBV25-1	NA	TRBJ2-6	NA	CASSSSGGANVLTF	TGTGCCAGCAGTTCATCCGGTGGGGCCAACGTCCTGACTTTC
TRBV6-2/TRBV6-3	TRBD2	TRBJ2-1	NA	CASRASGRGEQFF	TGTGCCAGCAGGGCTAGCGGGAGGGGTGAGCAGTTCTTC